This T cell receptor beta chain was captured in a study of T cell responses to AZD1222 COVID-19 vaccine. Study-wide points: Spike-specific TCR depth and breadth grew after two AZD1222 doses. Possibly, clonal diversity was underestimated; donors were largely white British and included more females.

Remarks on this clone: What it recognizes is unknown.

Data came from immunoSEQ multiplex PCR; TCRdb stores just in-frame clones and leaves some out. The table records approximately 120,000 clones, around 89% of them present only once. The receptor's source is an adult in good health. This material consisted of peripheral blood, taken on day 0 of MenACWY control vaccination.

Here the CDR3 reads CASSLGSQTTHIQYF. The CDR3 coding sequence is TGTGCCAGCAGCTTAGGCAGTCAAACCACCCACATTCAGTACTTC. The chain combines TRBV7-9 with TRBJ2-4, with no clear D. There are 15 residues in the CDR3. Trimming shortened V by 1 base and J by 8 bases, and 15 bases separated the two germline ends. Germline loops: CDR1 SEHNR, CDR2 FQNEAQ (reference sequence).